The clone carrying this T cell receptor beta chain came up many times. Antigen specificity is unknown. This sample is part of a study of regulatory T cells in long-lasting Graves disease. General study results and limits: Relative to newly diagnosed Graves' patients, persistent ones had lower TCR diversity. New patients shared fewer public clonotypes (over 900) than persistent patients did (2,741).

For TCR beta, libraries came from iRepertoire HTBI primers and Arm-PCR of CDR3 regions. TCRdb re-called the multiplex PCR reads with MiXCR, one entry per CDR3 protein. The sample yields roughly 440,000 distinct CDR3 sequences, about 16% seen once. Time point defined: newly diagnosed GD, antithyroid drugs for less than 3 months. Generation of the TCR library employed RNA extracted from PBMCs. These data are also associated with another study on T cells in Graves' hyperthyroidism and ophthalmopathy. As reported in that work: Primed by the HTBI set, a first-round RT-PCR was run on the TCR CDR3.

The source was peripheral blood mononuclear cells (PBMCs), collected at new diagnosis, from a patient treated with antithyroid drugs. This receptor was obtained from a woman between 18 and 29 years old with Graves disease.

In DNA, the CDR3 is TGTGCCAGCAGTTCTCGGGTCGGCGAGCAGTTCTTC. Amino acid sequence: CASSSRVGEQFF. V is TRBV28 and J is TRBJ2-1; D gene unclear. This CDR3 has 12 amino acids. CDR1 and CDR2 (germline): MDHEN, SYDVKM. V was shortened by 4 bases and J by 10 bases, with 11 bases between the two germline ends.